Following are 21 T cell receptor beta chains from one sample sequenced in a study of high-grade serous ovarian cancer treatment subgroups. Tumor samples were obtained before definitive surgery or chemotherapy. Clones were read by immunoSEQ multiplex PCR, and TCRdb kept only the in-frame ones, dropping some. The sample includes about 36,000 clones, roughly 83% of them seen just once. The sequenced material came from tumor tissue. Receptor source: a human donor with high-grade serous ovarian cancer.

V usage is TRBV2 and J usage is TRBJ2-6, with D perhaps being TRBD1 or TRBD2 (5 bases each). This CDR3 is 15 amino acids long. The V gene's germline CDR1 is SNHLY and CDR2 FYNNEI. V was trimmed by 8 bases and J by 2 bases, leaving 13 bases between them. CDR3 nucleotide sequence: TGTGCCAGCCGCGCCGGGGCTGCTGGGGCCAACGTCCTGACTTTC. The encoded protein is CASRAGAAGANVLTF.

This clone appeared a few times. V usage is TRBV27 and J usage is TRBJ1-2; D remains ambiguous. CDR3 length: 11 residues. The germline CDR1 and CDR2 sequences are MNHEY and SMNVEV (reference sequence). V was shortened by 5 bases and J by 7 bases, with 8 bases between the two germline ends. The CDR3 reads CASSNNAGYTF. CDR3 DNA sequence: TGTGCCAGCAGTAACAATGCTGGCTACACCTTC.

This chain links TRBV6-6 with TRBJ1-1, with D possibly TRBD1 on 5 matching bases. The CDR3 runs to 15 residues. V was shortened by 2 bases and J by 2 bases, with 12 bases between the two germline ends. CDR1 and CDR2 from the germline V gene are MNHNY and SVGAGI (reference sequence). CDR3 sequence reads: CASSYKGTGNTEAFF. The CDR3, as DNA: TGTGCCAGCAGTTACAAAGGGACGGGAAACACTGAAGCTTTCTTT.

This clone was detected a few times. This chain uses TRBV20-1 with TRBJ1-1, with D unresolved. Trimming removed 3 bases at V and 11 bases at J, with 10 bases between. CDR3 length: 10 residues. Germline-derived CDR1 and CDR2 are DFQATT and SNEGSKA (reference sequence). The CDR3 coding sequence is TGCAGTGCTAGCAACGGGTACGCTTTCTTT. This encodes CSASNGYAFF.

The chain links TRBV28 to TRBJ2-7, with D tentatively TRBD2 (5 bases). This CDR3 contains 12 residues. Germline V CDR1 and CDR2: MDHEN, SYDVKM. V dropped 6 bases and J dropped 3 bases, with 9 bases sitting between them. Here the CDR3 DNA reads TGTGCCAGCAGCCGCGAGGGCTACGAGCAGTACTTC. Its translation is CASSREGYEQYF.

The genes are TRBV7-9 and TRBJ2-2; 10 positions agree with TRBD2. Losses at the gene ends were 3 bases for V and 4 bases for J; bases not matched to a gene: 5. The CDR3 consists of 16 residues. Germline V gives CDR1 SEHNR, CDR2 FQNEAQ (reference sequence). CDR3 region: CASSFTAGGITGELFF. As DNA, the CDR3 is TGTGCCAGCAGCTTTACAGCGGGAGGGATCACCGGGGAGCTGTTTTTT.

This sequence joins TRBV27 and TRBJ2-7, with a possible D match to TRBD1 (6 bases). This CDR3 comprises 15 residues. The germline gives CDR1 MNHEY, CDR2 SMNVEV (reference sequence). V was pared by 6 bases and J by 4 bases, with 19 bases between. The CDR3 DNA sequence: TGTGCCAGCAGGGGGGCCCCAGGGAGAGGGTACGAGCAGTACTTC. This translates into CASRGAPGRGYEQYF.

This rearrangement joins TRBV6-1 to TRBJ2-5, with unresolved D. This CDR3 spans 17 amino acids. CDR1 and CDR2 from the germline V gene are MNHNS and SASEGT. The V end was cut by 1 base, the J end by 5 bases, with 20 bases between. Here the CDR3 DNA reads TGTGCCAGCAGTGAAGAACCCCTAAGCCCGACTTGGGAGACCCAGTACTTC. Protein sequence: CASSEEPLSPTWETQYF.

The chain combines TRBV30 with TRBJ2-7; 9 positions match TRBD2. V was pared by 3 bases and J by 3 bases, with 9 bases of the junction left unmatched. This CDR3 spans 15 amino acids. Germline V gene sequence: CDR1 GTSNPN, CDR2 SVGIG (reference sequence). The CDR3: CAWSLKTSGFYEQYF. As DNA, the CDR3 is TGTGCCTGGAGCCTAAAGACTAGCGGATTCTACGAGCAGTACTTC.

This chain's CDR3 is CASSPRPGWDIQYF. Here the CDR3 DNA reads TGTGCCAGCAGCCCACGGCCAGGTTGGGACATTCAGTACTTC. The chain uses TRBV9 and TRBJ2-4; D remains ambiguous. With 4 bases removed from V and 8 bases from J, the gap between germline ends came to 16 bases. The germline V gene encodes CDR1 SGDLS and CDR2 YYNGEE. This CDR3 is 14 amino acids long. The full variable domain, with the rest looked up from reference TRBV9 and TRBJ2-4, is DSGVTQTPKHLITATGQRVTLRCSPRSGDLSVYWYQQSLDQGLQFLIQYYNGEERAKGNILERFSAQQFPDLHSELNLSSLELGDSALYFCASSPRPGWDIQYFGAGTRLSVL.

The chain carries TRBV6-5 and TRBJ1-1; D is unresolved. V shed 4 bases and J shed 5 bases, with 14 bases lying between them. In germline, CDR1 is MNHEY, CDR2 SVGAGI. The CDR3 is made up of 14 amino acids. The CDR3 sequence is CASSWGVRSTEAFF. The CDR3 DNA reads TGTGCCAGCAGTTGGGGTGTCAGGTCTACTGAAGCTTTCTTT.

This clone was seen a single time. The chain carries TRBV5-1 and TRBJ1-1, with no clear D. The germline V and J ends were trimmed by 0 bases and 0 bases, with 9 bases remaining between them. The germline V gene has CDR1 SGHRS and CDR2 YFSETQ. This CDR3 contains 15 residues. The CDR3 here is CASSLGTWVNTEAFF. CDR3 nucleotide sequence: TGCGCCAGCAGCTTGGGCACGTGGGTGAACACTGAAGCTTTCTTT.

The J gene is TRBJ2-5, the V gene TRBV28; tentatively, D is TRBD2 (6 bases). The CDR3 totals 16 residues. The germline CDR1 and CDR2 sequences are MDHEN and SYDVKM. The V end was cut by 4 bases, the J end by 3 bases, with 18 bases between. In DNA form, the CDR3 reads TGTGCCAGCAGTTCACTTAGCGGCTATACGGAAGAGACCCAGTACTTC. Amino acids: CASSSLSGYTEETQYF.

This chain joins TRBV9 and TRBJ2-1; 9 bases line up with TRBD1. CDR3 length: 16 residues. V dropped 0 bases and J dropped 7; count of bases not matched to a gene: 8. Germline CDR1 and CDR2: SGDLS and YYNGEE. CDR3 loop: CASSVEQAGQGNEQFF. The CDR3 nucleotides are TGTGCCAGCAGCGTAGAGCAAGCTGGACAGGGGAATGAGCAGTTCTTC.

The CDR3 bases are TGTGCCAGCAGCCACCGGACGGATCATTATCAAGAGACCCAGTACTTC. It specifies CASSHRTDHYQETQYF. The J gene is TRBJ2-5, the V gene TRBV4-2; D is undetermined. Germline V gene sequence: CDR1 LGHNA, CDR2 YNFKEQ. The CDR3 totals 16 residues. Trimming left V 3 bases short and J 2 bases short, with 16 bases between.

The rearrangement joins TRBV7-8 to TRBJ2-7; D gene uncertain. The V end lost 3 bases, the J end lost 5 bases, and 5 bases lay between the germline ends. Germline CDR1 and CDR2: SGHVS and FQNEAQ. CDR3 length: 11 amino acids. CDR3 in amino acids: CASSFSHEQYF. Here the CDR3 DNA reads TGTGCCAGCAGCTTTTCCCACGAGCAGTACTTC.

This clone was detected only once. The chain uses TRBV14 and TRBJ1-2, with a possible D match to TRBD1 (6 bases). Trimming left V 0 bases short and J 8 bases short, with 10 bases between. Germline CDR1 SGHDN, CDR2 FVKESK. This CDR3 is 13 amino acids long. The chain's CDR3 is CASSQEGGRGYTF. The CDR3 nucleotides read TGTGCCAGCAGCCAAGAAGGGGGGCGAGGCTACACCTTC.

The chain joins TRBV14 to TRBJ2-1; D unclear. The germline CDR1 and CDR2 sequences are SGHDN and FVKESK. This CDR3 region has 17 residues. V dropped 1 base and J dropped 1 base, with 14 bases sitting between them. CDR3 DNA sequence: TGTGCCAGCAGCCAAGGAGAACCTTCAAGATCCTACAATGAGCAGTTCTTC. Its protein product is CASSQGEPSRSYNEQFF.

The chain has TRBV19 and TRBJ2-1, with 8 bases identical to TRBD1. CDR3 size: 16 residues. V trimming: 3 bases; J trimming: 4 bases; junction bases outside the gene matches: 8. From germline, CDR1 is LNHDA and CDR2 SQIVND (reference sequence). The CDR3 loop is CASSISRGPPYNEQFF. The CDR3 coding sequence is TGTGCCAGTAGTATTTCCAGGGGGCCCCCGTACAATGAGCAGTTCTTC.

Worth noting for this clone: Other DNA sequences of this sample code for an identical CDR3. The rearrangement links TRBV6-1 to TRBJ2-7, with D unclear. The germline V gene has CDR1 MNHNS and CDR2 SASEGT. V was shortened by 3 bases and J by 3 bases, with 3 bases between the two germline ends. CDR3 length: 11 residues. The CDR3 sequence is CASSDHYEQYF. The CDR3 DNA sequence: TGTGCCAGCAGTGACCACTACGAGCAGTACTTC.

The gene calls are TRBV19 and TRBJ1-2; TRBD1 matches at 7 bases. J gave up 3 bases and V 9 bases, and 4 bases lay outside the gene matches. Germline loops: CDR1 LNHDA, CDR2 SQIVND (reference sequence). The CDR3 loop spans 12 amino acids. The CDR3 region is CASNRGDYGYTF. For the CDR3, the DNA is TGTGCCAGCAACAGGGGTGACTATGGCTACACCTTC.